Listed below are T cell receptor beta chains from one sample, sequenced in a study of T cell responses to AZD1222 COVID-19 vaccine. Profiling relied on immunoSEQ multiplex PCR, and the TCRdb table lists in-frame clones only, not all of them. The data hold 150,000 to 200,000 clones, with approximately 94% observed a single time. The material was peripheral blood, obtained 28 days after the second AZD1222 dose. The receptors derive from an adult who received the AZD1222 COVID-19 vaccine. Each CDR3 is given with its conserved first and last residue. Fields, in order: D gene, V gene, clone size, J gene, CDR3 DNA, CDR3 protein. D genes are given only for firm matches. Where a row states a size, it is once, few, many or the class of an expanded clone; other rows omit it.

>.|TRBV24-1|.|TRBJ2-7
TGTGCCACCAGTGATACCCGGACAGACGAGCAGTACTTC
CATSDTRTDEQYF
>.|TRBV7-6|.|TRBJ1-1
TGTGCCAGCAGCTTAGTCAGGGGCGTCACTGAAGCTTTCTTT
CASSLVRGVTEAFF
>TRBD1|TRBV12-5|.|TRBJ2-7
TGTGCTAGTGCGATTGCCGGGGACAGGACCTACGAGCAGTACTTC
CASAIAGDRTYEQYF
>.|TRBV4-1|.|TRBJ1-1
TGCGCCAGCAGCCAAGATCGGGTTCGGACTGAAGCTTTCTTT
CASSQDRVRTEAFF
>TRBD2|TRBV5-1|.|TRBJ2-7
TGCGCCAGCAGCTTAGCGGGAGGGGCCTACGAGCAGTACTTC
CASSLAGGAYEQYF
>TRBD1|TRBV9|once|TRBJ1-3
TGTGCCAGCAGCGGAGGAGGGACAGGACCTTCTGGAAACACCATATATTTT
CASSGGGTGPSGNTIYF
>.|TRBV9|.|TRBJ2-2
TGTGCCAGCGCCCCCGGCGGGGTTACGGGCGGGGAGCTGTTTTTT
CASAPGGVTGGELFF
>TRBD1|TRBV24-1|.|TRBJ2-2
TGTGCCACCAGTGAAGGGGGCTTAACCGGGGAGCTGTTTTTT
CATSEGGLTGELFF
>.|TRBV24-1|.|TRBJ2-7
TGTGCCACCAGTGATTCCCCAGGGTACGAGCAGTACTTC
CATSDSPGYEQYF
>.|TRBV12-3/TRBV12-4|.|TRBJ2-7
TGTGCCAGCAGTTTCGGGAGCGCCCTCAAGTACTTC
CASSFGSALKYF